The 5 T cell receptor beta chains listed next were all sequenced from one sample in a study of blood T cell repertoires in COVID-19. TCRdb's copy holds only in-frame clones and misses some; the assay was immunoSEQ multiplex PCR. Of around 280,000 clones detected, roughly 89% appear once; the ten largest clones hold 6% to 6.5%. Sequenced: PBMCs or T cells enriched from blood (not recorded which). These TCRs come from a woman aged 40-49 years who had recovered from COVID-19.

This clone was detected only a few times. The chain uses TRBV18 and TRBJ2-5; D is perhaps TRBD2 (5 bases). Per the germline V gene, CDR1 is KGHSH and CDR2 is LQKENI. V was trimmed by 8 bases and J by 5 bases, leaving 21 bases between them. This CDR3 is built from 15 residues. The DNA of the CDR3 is TGTGCCAGCACTGCCCGAGGCCCCGGGATGGAGACCCAGTACTTC. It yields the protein CASTARGPGMETQYF. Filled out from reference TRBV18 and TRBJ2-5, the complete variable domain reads NAGVMQNPRHLVRRRGQEARLRCSPMKGHSHVYWYRQLPEEGLKFMVYLQKENIIDESGMPKERFSAEFPKEGPSILRIQQVVRGDSAAYFCASTARGPGMETQYFGPGTRLLVL.

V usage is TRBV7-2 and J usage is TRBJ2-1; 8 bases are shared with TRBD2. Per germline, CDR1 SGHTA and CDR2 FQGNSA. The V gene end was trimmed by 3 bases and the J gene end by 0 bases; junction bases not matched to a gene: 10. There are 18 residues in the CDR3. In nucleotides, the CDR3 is TGTGCCAGCAGCTTTGGGGTGCCAGCGGGAGACTCCTACAATGAGCAGTTCTTC. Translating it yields CASSFGVPAGDSYNEQFF. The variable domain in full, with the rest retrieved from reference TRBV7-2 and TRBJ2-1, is GAGVSQSPSNKVTEKGKDVELRCDPISGHTALYWYRQSLGQGLEFLIYFQGNSAPDKSGLPSDRFSAERTGGSVSTLTIQRTQQEDSAVYLCASSFGVPAGDSYNEQFFGPGTRLTVL.

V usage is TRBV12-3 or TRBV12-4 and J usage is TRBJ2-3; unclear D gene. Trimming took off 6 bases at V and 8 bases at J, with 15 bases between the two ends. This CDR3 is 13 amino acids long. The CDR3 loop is CASSLNYRGTQYF. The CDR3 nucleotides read TGTGCCAGCAGCCTCAACTACCGTGGTACGCAGTATTTT.

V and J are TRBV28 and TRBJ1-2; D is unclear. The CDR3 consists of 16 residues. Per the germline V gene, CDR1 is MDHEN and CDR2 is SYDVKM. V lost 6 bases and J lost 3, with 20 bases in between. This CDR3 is CASSRPFSDKDYGYTF. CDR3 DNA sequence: TGTGCCAGCAGCCGACCCTTTTCAGACAAAGACTATGGCTACACCTTC.

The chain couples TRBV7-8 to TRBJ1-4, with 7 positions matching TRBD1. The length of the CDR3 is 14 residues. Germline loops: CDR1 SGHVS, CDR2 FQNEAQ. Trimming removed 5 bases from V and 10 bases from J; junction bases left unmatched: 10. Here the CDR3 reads CASSPYGTVGKLFF. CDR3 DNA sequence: TGTGCCAGCAGCCCGTACGGGACAGTGGGAAAACTGTTTTTT. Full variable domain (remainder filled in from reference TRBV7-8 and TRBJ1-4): GAGVSQSPRYKVAKRGQDVALRCDPISGHVSLFWYQQALGQGPEFLTYFQNEAQLDKSGLPSDRFFAERPEGSVSTLKIQRTQQEDSAVYLCASSPYGTVGKLFFGSGTQLSVL.